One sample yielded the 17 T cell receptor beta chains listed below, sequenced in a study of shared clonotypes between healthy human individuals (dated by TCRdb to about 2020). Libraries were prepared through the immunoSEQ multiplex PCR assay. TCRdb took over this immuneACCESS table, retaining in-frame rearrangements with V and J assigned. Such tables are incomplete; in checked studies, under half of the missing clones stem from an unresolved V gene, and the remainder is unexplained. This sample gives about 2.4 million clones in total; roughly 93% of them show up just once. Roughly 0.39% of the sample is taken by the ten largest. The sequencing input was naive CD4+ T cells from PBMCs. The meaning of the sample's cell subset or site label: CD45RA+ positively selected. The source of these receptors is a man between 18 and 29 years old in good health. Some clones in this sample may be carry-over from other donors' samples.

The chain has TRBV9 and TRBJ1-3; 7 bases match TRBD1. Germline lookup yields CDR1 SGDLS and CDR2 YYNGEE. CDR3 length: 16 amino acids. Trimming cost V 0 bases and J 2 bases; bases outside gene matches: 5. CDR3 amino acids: CASSVGGQGAGNTIYF. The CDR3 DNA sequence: TGTGCCAGCAGCGTAGGTGGGCAGGGGGCTGGAAACACCATATATTTT.

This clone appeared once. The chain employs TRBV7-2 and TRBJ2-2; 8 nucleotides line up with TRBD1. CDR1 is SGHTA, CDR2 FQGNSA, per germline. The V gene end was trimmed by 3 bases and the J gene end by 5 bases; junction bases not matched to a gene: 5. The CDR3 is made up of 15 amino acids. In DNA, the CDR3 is TGTGCCAGCAGCTTGACAGGGGATGTAACCGGGGAGCTGTTTTTT. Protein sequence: CASSLTGDVTGELFF.

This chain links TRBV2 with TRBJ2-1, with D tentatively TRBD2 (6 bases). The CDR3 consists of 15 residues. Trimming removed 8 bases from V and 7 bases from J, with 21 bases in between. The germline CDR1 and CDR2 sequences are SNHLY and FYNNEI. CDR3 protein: CASGRSGSVANEQFF. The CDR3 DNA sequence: TGTGCCAGCGGGAGAAGCGGGTCAGTCGCAAATGAGCAGTTCTTC.

CDR3 sequence (DNA): TGTGCCAGCAGTGGGTTAGCGGGAGGCCCCTACGAGCAGTACTTC. This encodes CASSGLAGGPYEQYF. The chain employs TRBV28 and TRBJ2-7, with TRBD2 identical over 10 bases. The CDR3 is 15 residues long. Germline CDR1 is MDHEN and CDR2 is SYDVKM. V lost 5 bases and J lost 2; bases outside the gene matches: 6.

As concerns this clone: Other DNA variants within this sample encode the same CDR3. CDR3 loop: CATSRGADTGELFF. CDR3 sequence (DNA): TGTGCCACCAGCAGAGGAGCAGACACCGGGGAGCTGTTTTTT. The J gene is TRBJ2-2, the V gene TRBV15, with D uncertain. Germline CDR1 and CDR2: LNHNV and YYDKDF (reference sequence). V dropped 1 base and J dropped 3 bases, with 6 bases sitting between them. The CDR3 runs to 14 residues.

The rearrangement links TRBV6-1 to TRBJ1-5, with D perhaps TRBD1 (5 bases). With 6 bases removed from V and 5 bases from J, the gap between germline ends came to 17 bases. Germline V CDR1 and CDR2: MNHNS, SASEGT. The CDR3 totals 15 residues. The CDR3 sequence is CASSGGRLGDQPQHF. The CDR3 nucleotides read TGTGCCAGCAGCGGGGGACGCCTAGGAGATCAGCCCCAGCATTTT.

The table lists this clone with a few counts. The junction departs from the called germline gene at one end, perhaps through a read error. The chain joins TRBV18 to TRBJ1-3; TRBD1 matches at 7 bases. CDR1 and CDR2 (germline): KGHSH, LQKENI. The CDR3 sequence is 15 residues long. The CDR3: CASSPPKGAGNTIYF. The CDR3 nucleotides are TGTGCCAGCTCACCACCTAAGGGGGCTGGTAACACCATATATTTT.

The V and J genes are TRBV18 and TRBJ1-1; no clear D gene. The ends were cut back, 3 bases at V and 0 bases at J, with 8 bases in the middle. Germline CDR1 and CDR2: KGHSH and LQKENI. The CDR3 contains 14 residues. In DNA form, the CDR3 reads TGTGCCAGCTCACCGAACAGTATGAACACTGAAGCTTTCTTT. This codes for CASSPNSMNTEAFF.

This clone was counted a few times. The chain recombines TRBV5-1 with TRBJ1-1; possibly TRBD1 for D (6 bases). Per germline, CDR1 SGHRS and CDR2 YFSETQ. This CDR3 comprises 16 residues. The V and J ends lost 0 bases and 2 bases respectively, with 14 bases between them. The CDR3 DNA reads TGCGCCAGCAGCTTGGGAGTGGGGGCAGTTAACACTGAAGCTTTCTTT. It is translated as CASSLGVGAVNTEAFF.

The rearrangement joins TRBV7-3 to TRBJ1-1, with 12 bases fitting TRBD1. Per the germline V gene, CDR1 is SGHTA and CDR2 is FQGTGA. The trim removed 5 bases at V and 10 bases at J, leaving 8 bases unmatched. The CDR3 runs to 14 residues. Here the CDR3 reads CASSPPGDRGPAFF. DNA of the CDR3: TGTGCCAGCAGCCCCCCCGGGGACAGGGGGCCAGCTTTCTTT.

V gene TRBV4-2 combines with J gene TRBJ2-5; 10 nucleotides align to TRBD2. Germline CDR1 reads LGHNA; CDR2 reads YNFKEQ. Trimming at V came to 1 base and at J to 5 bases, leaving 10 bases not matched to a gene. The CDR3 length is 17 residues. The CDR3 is CASSQVPSGRGGETQYF. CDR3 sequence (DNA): TGTGCCAGCAGCCAAGTACCTAGCGGGAGAGGGGGGGAGACCCAGTACTTC.

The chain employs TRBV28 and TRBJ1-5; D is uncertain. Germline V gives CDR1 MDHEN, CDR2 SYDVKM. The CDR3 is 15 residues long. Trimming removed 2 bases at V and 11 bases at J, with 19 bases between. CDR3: CASSLRGSPDLAQHF. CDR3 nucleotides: TGTGCCAGCAGTTTAAGAGGGTCCCCCGACTTGGCCCAGCATTTT.

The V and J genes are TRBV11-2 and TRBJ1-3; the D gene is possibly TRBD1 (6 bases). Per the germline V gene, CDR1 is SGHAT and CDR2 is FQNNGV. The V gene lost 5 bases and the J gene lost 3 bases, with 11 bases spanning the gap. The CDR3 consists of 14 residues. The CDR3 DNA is TGTGCCAGCAGCCCAGGGACACTTGGAAACACCATATATTTT. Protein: CASSPGTLGNTIYF.

The DNA of the CDR3 is TGTGCCAGCAGTTCTAGGGCGACCCGGGACTCCAAAATCACGTACCAAGAGACCCAGTACTTC. As protein: CASSSRATRDSKITYQETQYF. The J gene is TRBJ2-5, the V gene TRBV27, with D perhaps TRBD2 (6 bases). The CDR3 contains 21 residues. Trimming took 4 bases from V and 0 from J, leaving 30 bases between them. Germline V lookup: CDR1 MNHEY, CDR2 SMNVEV (reference sequence).

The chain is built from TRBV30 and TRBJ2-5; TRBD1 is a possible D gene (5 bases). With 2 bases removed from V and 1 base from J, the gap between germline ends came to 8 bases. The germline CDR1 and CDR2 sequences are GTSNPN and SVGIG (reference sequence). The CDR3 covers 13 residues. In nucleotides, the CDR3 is TGTGCCTGGAGTAGACAGATCCAAGAGACCCAGTACTTC. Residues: CAWSRQIQETQYF.

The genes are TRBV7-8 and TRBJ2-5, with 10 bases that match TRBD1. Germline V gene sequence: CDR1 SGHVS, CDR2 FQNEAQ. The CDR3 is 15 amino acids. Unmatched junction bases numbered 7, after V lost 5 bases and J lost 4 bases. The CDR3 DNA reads TGTGCCAGCAGCCCAGACAGGGGGCCGGTAGAGACCCAGTACTTC. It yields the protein CASSPDRGPVETQYF.

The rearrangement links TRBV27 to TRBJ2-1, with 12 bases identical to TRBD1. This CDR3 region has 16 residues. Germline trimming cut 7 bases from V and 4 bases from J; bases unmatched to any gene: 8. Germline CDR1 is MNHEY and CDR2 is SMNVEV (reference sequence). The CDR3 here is CASTSRDRGLYNEQFF. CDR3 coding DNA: TGTGCCAGCACTAGCCGGGACAGGGGGCTATACAATGAGCAGTTCTTC.